This T cell receptor beta chain was identified during a study of shared clonotypes between healthy human individuals. At the level of the study: Donors consisted of two women and three men between 18 and 49.

The germline V gene encodes CDR1 MDHEN and CDR2 SYDVKM. V dropped 2 bases and J dropped 2 bases, with 12 bases sitting between them. The CDR3 is 15 residues long. As handled by the study authors: ImmunoSEQ only sent back junction sequences with no quality scores, so filtering was done differently. Some clones are missing from TCRdb's copy, which holds only in-frame ones; the method was immunoSEQ multiplex PCR. V and J calls and clone size follow that table, whereas D and trimming were derived from the DNA. This sample carries some 1 million clones, about three quarters of them seen once, and the ten largest clones take 1.4%. This clone was observed a few times.

Specimen: memory CD4+ T cells sorted from blood. Subset defined: CD45RA-negative fraction. The TCR comes from a man aged 18 to 30 in good health. The chain couples TRBV28 to TRBJ1-1, with D perhaps TRBD1 (6 bases). CDR3 amino acids: CASSLTGRGNTEAFF. In DNA, the CDR3 is TGTGCCAGCAGTTTAACTGGCAGGGGTAACACTGAAGCTTTCTTT. Combining the CDR3 with reference TRBV28 and TRBJ1-1 gives the whole variable domain DVKVTQSSRYLVKRTGEKVFLECVQDMDHENMFWYRQDPGLGLRLIYFSYDVKMKEKGDIPEGYSVSREKKERFSLILESASTNQTSMYLCASSLTGRGNTEAFFGQGTRLTVV.